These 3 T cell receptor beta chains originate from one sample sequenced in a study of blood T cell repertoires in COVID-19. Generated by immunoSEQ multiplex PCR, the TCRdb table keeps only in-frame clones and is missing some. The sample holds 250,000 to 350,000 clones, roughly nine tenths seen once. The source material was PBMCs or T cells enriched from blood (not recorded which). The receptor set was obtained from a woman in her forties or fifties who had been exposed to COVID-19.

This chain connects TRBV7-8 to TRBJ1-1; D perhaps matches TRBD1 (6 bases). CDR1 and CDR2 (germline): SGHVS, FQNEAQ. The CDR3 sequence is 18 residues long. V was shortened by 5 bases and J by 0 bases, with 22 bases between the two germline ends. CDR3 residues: CASSRDKDRPNMNTEAFF. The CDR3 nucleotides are TGTGCCAGCAGCCGTGACAAGGACAGACCCAACATGAACACTGAAGCTTTCTTT.

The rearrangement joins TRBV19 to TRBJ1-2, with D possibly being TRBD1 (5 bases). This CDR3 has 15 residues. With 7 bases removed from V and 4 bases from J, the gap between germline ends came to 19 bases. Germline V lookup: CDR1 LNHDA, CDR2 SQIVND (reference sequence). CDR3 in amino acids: CASTTSSTVSYGYTF. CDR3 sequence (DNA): TGTGCCAGTACCACATCATCGACAGTATCCTATGGCTACACCTTC.

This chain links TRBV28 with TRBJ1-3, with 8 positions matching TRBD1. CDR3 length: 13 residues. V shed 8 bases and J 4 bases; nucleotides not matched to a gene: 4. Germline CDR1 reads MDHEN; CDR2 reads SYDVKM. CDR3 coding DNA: TGTGCCAGCCTGGACAGGGTGGGAAACACCATATATTTT. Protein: CASLDRVGNTIYF.